This TCR beta chain stems from a study of shared clonotypes between healthy human individuals. Profiled with immunoSEQ multiplex PCR; TCRdb holds only in-frame clones, not every one. The sample records 650,000 to 800,000 clones, under 95% being singletons. Terminally differentiated effector memory CD45RA+ cells were excluded by CCR7 positive selection of CD45RO-negative cells. V was cut by 3 bases and J by 10 bases, with 15 bases left in between. There are 13 residues in the CDR3. The V gene's germline CDR1 is WNHNN and CDR2 SYGVQD (reference sequence). This clone turned up a few times. The chain combines TRBV10-1 with TRBJ1-1; D unresolved. The sequence was obtained from a man aged 25 to 40 in good health. Sequencing input: naive CD8+ T cells sorted from blood. The CDR3 region has the DNA TGCGCCAGCAGTGAAGGGAGTGGCGCTCCAGCTTTCTTT. Encoded protein: CASSEGSGAPAFF.